These 19 T cell receptor beta chains share one sample of origin, sequenced in a study of T cell changes during pregnancy in multiple sclerosis. Measured with immunoSEQ multiplex PCR; TCRdb has only the in-frame clones, and not every one. This sample has 95,000 to 110,000 clones; around 91% occur once, and the top ten carry 0.93%. This sample comprised peripheral blood, obtained after pregnancy. These receptors all stem from a female donor with multiple sclerosis, enrolled in a pregnancy study.

The chain employs TRBV6-1 and TRBJ1-2, with no clear D. V was cut by 0 bases and J by 7 bases, with 9 bases left in between. From germline, CDR1 is MNHNS and CDR2 SASEGT. The CDR3 consists of 13 residues. The CDR3 is CASSEARAGGYTF. The DNA of the CDR3 is TGTGCCAGCAGTGAAGCGCGGGCGGGTGGCTACACCTTC.

The V call is TRBV2, the J call TRBJ1-4; D gene unclear. The CDR3 extends over 13 amino acids. V lost 5 bases to trimming and J lost 5 bases, with 9 bases between them. Looked up from germline, CDR1 is SNHLY and CDR2 is FYNNEI. Written as DNA, the CDR3 is TGTGCCAGCAGTTTCTCAGAAAATGAAAAACTGTTTTTT. As protein: CASSFSENEKLFF.

V gene TRBV7-8 combines with J gene TRBJ2-7; D might be TRBD2 (7 bases). CDR1 and CDR2 (germline): SGHVS, FQNEAQ. CDR3 length equals 15 residues. Trimming left V 1 base short and J 3 bases short, with 13 bases between. CDR3: CASSLEGGTGYEQYF. The DNA of the CDR3 is TGTGCCAGCAGCTTAGAGGGGGGGACTGGCTACGAGCAGTACTTC.

The chain links TRBV30 to TRBJ2-7; 10 bases line up with TRBD2. CDR3 length equals 18 residues. V lost 3 bases to trimming and J lost 2 bases; unmatched junction nucleotides: 16. Germline V gene sequence: CDR1 GTSNPN, CDR2 SVGIG (reference sequence). CDR3: CAWRRRTSGRSKTYEQYF. CDR3 nucleotides: TGTGCCTGGAGGCGAAGGACTAGCGGACGATCGAAAACCTACGAGCAGTACTTC.

The chain employs TRBV11-2 and TRBJ2-3; D perhaps matches TRBD1 (5 bases). The CDR3 is 14 residues long. Trimming removed 5 bases from V and 1 base from J, with 10 bases in between. Germline lookup yields CDR1 SGHAT and CDR2 FQNNGV. The CDR3 DNA sequence: TGTGCCAGCAGCGTTGACAGACGCACAGATACGCAGTATTTT. Its protein is CASSVDRRTDTQYF.

This clone has a handful of counts. The chain combines TRBV19 with TRBJ1-2; 7 nucleotides agree with TRBD1. J was trimmed by 8 bases and V by 9 bases; bases with no gene match: 6. The CDR3 extends over 11 amino acids. Germline CDR1 is LNHDA and CDR2 is SQIVND (reference sequence). The CDR3 reads CASRDRGGYTF. The CDR3 nucleotides read TGTGCCAGCCGGGACAGAGGAGGCTACACCTTC. The full variable domain, its missing parts supplied by reference TRBV19 and TRBJ1-2, is DGGITQSPKYLFRKEGQNVTLSCEQNLNHDAMYWYRQDPGQGLRLIYYSQIVNDFQKGDIAEGYSVSREKKESFPLTVTSAQKNPTAFYLCASRDRGGYTFGSGTRLTVV.

The chain employs TRBV28 and TRBJ2-1; 9 nucleotides align to TRBD1. The junction had 5 bases not matched to a gene; V was cut back by 6 bases and J by 2 bases. In germline, CDR1 is MDHEN, CDR2 SYDVKM. The CDR3 is 15 residues long. This chain's CDR3 is CASRYRGPTYNEQFF. CDR3 coding DNA: TGTGCCAGCAGATACAGGGGGCCGACCTACAATGAGCAGTTCTTC.

This clone was recorded a few times. The gene calls are TRBV7-2 and TRBJ2-7, with 9 bases aligning to TRBD1. This CDR3 contains 15 residues. Per the germline V gene, CDR1 is SGHTA and CDR2 is FQGNSA. J was trimmed by 5 bases and V by 1 base; bases with no gene match: 6. The CDR3 DNA reads TGTGCCAGCAGCTTAGGGGGGGACAGGGCGCACGAGCAGTACTTC. It codes for CASSLGGDRAHEQYF.

The V and J genes are TRBV28 and TRBJ1-1, with D tentatively TRBD1 (5 bases). The V gene lost 6 bases and the J gene lost 5 bases, with 16 bases spanning the gap. Germline CDR1 MDHEN, CDR2 SYDVKM. The CDR3 has 14 amino acids. CDR3 loop: CASRPTGKGTEAFF. CDR3 DNA: TGTGCCAGCAGGCCAACAGGTAAAGGGACTGAAGCTTTCTTT.

V and J are TRBV27 and TRBJ2-6; 8 bases fit TRBD1. The V segment lost 2 bases and the J segment 3 bases; nucleotides outside the gene matches: 3. The CDR3 runs 16 residues. CDR1 and CDR2 from the germline V gene are MNHEY and SMNVEV (reference sequence). This CDR3 reads CASSLPRGHGANVLTF. In nucleotides, the CDR3 is TGTGCCAGCAGTTTACCCAGGGGGCATGGGGCCAACGTCCTGACTTTC.

The J gene is TRBJ2-3, the V gene TRBV6-5; TRBD1 is a possible D gene (7 bases). V was pared by 6 bases and J by 3 bases, with 16 bases between. Germline loops: CDR1 MNHEY, CDR2 SVGAGI. This CDR3 contains 15 residues. Written as DNA, the CDR3 is TGTGCCAGCAGGGAGGGACAGACGTATACAGATACGCAGTATTTT. Its translation is CASREGQTYTDTQYF.

The CDR3 nucleotides read TGCGCCAGCAGCATCCGACAGGGGAACACTGAAGCTTTCTTT. It codes for CASSIRQGNTEAFF. This chain uses TRBV5-1 with TRBJ1-1; 7 bases line up with TRBD1. Germline V lookup: CDR1 SGHRS, CDR2 YFSETQ. Trimming at V came to 4 bases and at J to 1 base, leaving 4 bases not matched to a gene. This CDR3 has 14 residues.

The chain has TRBV18 and TRBJ2-7; 7 bases line up with TRBD1. This CDR3 comprises 14 residues. CDR1 and CDR2 (germline): KGHSH, LQKENI. Trimming removed 4 bases from V and 2 bases from J; junction bases left unmatched: 5. DNA for the CDR3: TGTGCCAGCTCACAGGGGGCGCAGACCTACGAGCAGTACTTC. Translation gives CASSQGAQTYEQYF.

The V and J genes are TRBV29-1 and TRBJ2-1, with 13 nucleotides matching TRBD2. Trimming removed 7 bases from V and 6 bases from J; junction bases left unmatched: 9. The CDR3 length is 15 residues. The germline V gene has CDR1 SQVTM and CDR2 ANQGSEA. For the CDR3, the DNA is TGCAGCGCTGGGGAGACTAGCGGGAGGTTCAATGAGCAGTTCTTC. This encodes CSAGETSGRFNEQFF.

J is TRBJ2-3 and V is TRBV4-2; TRBD2 aligns across 7 bases. Germline V gives CDR1 LGHNA, CDR2 YNFKEQ. V shed 0 bases and J 1 base; nucleotides not matched to a gene: 4. This CDR3 spans 16 amino acids. CDR3 bases: TGTGCCAGCAGCCAAGAGGCTAGCGGACGCACAGATACGCAGTATTTT. Its protein is CASSQEASGRTDTQYF.

The rearrangement links TRBV27 to TRBJ2-2, with 14 bases identical to TRBD2. The CDR3 length is 18 residues. CDR1 is MNHEY, CDR2 SMNVEV, per germline (reference sequence). The J segment lost 6 bases and the V segment lost 5 bases, leaving 11 bases of the junction unmatched. The CDR3 sequence: CASSPMGLAGARAGELFF. The CDR3 DNA follows: TGTGCCAGCAGTCCCATGGGACTAGCGGGAGCGAGGGCCGGGGAGCTGTTTTTT.

The gene calls are TRBV19 and TRBJ1-2, with TRBD1 matching 7 bases. In germline, CDR1 is LNHDA, CDR2 SQIVND (reference sequence). Trimming removed 4 bases from V and 0 bases from J; junction bases left unmatched: 5. The length of the CDR3 is 15 residues. CDR3 in DNA: TGTGCCAGTAGTACCGGACAGGTTGCTAACTATGGCTACACCTTC. It codes for CASSTGQVANYGYTF. Filled out from reference TRBV19 and TRBJ1-2, the complete variable domain reads DGGITQSPKYLFRKEGQNVTLSCEQNLNHDAMYWYRQDPGQGLRLIYYSQIVNDFQKGDIAEGYSVSREKKESFPLTVTSAQKNPTAFYLCASSTGQVANYGYTFGSGTRLTVV.

The V and J genes are TRBV18 and TRBJ2-7; 8 bases line up with TRBD2. This CDR3 contains 14 residues. Germline V gene sequence: CDR1 KGHSH, CDR2 LQKENI. V was clipped by 4 bases and J by 3 bases; unmatched bases: 5. The CDR3 reads CASSRTTSDYEQYF. The CDR3 coding sequence is TGTGCCAGCTCACGGACGACTAGCGACTACGAGCAGTACTTC.

This chain uses TRBV5-4 with TRBJ1-6; D is perhaps TRBD1 (5 bases). Trimming stripped 7 bases from V and 8 bases from J, with 13 bases between. Germline loops: CDR1 SGHNT, CDR2 YYREEE (reference sequence). The CDR3 spans 13 residues. The CDR3 sequence: CASRGGSDSPLHF. CDR3 nucleotides: TGTGCCAGCCGGGGGGGGAGTGATTCACCCCTCCACTTT.